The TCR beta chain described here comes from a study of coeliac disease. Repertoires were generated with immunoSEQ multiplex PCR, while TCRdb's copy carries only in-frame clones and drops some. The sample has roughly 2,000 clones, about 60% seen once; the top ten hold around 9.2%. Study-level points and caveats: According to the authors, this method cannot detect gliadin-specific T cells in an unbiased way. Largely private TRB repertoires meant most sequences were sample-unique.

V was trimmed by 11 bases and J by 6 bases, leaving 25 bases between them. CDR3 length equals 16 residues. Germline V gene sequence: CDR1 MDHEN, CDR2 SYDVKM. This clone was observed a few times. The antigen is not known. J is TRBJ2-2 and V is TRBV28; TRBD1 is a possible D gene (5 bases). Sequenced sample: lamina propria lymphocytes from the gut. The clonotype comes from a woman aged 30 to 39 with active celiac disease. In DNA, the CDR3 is TGTGCCGGCTCTAACCCCTGGGGCGAACGAGCCGGGGAGCTGTTTTTT. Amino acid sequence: CAGSNPWGERAGELFF. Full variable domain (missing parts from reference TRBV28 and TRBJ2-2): DVKVTQSSRYLVKRTGEKVFLECVQDMDHENMFWYRQDPGLGLRLIYFSYDVKMKEKGDIPEGYSVSREKKERFSLILESASTNQTSMYLCAGSNPWGERAGELFFGEGSRLTVL.